These T cell receptor beta chains were read from a single sample in a study. Using its own MiXCR run on the RT-PCR reads, TCRdb lists one record per CDR3 protein. The data hold hundreds of thousands of distinct CDR3 sequences, with approximately 15% observed a single time. Sample: memory CD4+ T cells from blood. Receptors originate from a female donor in good health, serving as a healthy control. The CDR3 runs from the conserved cysteine through the conserved F or W. D genes are given only for firm matches. Only some rows state a clone size, as once, few, many or a class for expanded clones.

J	size	D	V	DNA	CDR3
TRBJ2-3	many	TRBD1	TRBV6-5	TGTGCCAGCAGTTACGAACTACAGGGGCATACGCAGTATTTT	CASSYELQGHTQYF
TRBJ2-5	few	TRBD2	TRBV9	TGTGCCAGCAGCGCGGGACTAGCTAGGACCCAGTACTTC	CASSAGLARTQYF
TRBJ1-3	few	-	TRBV4-2	TGTGCCAGCAGCCAAGATCGGACAAACTCTGGAAACACCATATATTTT	CASSQDRTNSGNTIYF
TRBJ2-3	-	-	TRBV16	TGTGCCAGCAGCCATTCGGGGATCACAGATACGCAGTATTTT	CASSHSGITDTQYF
TRBJ1-5	-	-	TRBV5-1	TGCGCCAGCAGCTTGGACGTCTTGGGGAGCAATCAGCCCCAGCATTTT	CASSLDVLGSNQPQHF
TRBJ2-5	many	-	TRBV12-3/TRBV12-4	TGTGCCAGCAGCCTAACGGGACAAACATCGAGGACCCAGTACTTC	CASSLTGQTSRTQYF
TRBJ1-2	-	-	TRBV15	TGTGCCACCAGCAGAGATCGGCAGGGGACGAAAGGCTACACCTTC	CATSRDRQGTKGYTF
TRBJ2-2	few	TRBD2	TRBV4-3	TGCGCCAGCAGCCCGACTAGCGGGACCATACGTCGGGGGGAGCTGTTTTTT	CASSPTSGTIRRGELFF
TRBJ1-4	-	-	TRBV19	TGTGCCAGTAGTATTGGGAACAGGGAGAATGAAAAACTGTTTTTT	CASSIGNRENEKLFF
TRBJ1-5	few	TRBD1	TRBV28	TGTGCCAGCAGAACGGACAGGGACCATCAGCCCCAGCATTTT	CASRTDRDHQPQHF
TRBJ2-1	few	TRBD1	TRBV6-5	TGTGCCAGCAGTAGCCCCGGGACAGCTCACAATGAGCAGTTCTTC	CASSSPGTAHNEQFF
TRBJ1-4	-	-	TRBV15	TGTGCCACCAGCAGAGAGGGCGGCCGAACTAATGAAAAACTGTTTTTT	CATSREGGRTNEKLFF
TRBJ2-7	many	TRBD1	TRBV29-1	TGCAGCTTCCGGACAGGGGCGGACGAGCAGTACTTC	CSFRTGADEQYF
TRBJ2-2	-	-	TRBV20-1	TGCAGTCTCCGGGGAGACACCGGAAACACCGGGGAGCTGTTTTTT	CSLRGDTGNTGELFF
TRBJ1-4	many	-	TRBV20-1	TGCAGTGCTCTTCCGGGACGGGCTAATGAAAAACTGTTTTTT	CSALPGRANEKLFF
TRBJ2-5	many	-	TRBV29-1	TGCAGCGGAAAGCACGCGGGCGAGACCCAGTACTTC	CSGKHAGETQYF
TRBJ2-1	-	-	TRBV27	TGTGCCAGCAGTTTATTTAGACTTGGCATCTTGAGCTCCTACAATGAGCAGTTCTTC	CASSLFRLGILSSYNEQFF
TRBJ1-5	few	-	TRBV7-8	TGTGCCAGCAGCTTAGACGCACAGGGAAGCAATCAGCCCCAGCATTTT	CASSLDAQGSNQPQHF
TRBJ1-4	many	-	TRBV12-3/TRBV12-4	TGTGCCAGCAGCCCCGTGTGGCGAGGGGTGGGCGAAAAACTGTTTTTT	CASSPVWRGVGEKLFF